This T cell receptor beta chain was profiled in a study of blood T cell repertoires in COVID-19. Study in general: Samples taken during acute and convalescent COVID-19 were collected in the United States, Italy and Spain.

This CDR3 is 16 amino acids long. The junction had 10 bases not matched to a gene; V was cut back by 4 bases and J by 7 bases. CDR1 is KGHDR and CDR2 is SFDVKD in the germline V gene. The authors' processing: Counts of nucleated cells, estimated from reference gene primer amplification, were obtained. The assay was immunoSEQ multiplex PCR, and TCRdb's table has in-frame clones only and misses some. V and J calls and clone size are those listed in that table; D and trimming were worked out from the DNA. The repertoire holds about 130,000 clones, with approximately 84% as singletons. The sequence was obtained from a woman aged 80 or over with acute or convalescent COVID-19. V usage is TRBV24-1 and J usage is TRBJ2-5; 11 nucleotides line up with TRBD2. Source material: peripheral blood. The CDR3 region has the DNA TGTGCCACCAGTGACAACGTAGCGGGAGGGCTAGGGACCCAGTACTTC. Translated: CATSDNVAGGLGTQYF.